A selection of T cell receptor beta chains follows, all from one sample in a study of PD-1 blockade in classical Hodgkin lymphoma. The method was immunoSEQ multiplex PCR; TCRdb's version includes in-frame clones alone and lacks a portion of them. This table has 35,000 to 50,000 clones, 60% to 75% appearing once. The sample was peripheral blood mononuclear cells (PBMCs), taken before the fourth cycle of nivolumab. The source of these receptors is a human donor with classical Hodgkin lymphoma. Both conserved end residues are part of each CDR3. Fields, in order: V gene, D gene, clone size, CDR3 length, J gene, CDR3 protein, CDR3 DNA. D genes are given only for firm matches. Where a row states a size, it is once, few, many or the class of an expanded clone; other rows omit it.

v_gene: TRBV14; d_gene: TRBD1; abundance: NA; len: 14; j_gene: TRBJ1-6; CDR3aa: CASSLGQGNSPLHF; CDR3nt: TGTGCCAGCAGCCTGGGACAGGGTAATTCACCCCTCCACTTT
v_gene: TRBV7-3; d_gene: TRBD1; abundance: NA; len: 15; j_gene: TRBJ2-5; CDR3aa: CASSLGDRVGETQYF; CDR3nt: TGTGCCAGCAGCTTAGGGGACAGGGTAGGGGAGACCCAGTACTTC
v_gene: TRBV27; d_gene: NA; abundance: NA; len: 14; j_gene: TRBJ1-2; CDR3aa: CASSFVGIGYGYTF; CDR3nt: TGTGCCAGCAGTTTTGTAGGGATCGGATATGGCTACACCTTC
v_gene: TRBV6-5; d_gene: NA; abundance: NA; len: 13; j_gene: TRBJ2-7; CDR3aa: CASRIAGAHEQYF; CDR3nt: TGTGCCAGCAGGATTGCAGGGGCCCACGAGCAGTACTTC
v_gene: TRBV30; d_gene: NA; abundance: NA; len: 13; j_gene: TRBJ1-5; CDR3aa: CAWSVGGNQPQHF; CDR3nt: TGTGCCTGGAGTGTGGGGGGGAATCAGCCCCAGCATTTT
v_gene: TRBV30; d_gene: TRBD2; abundance: NA; len: 15; j_gene: TRBJ2-1; CDR3aa: CAWSRTSGAYNEQFF; CDR3nt: TGTGCCTGGAGCCGGACTAGCGGAGCCTACAATGAGCAGTTCTTC
v_gene: TRBV10-3; d_gene: NA; abundance: NA; len: 16; j_gene: TRBJ1-5; CDR3aa: CAISERTDGDNQPQHF; CDR3nt: TGTGCCATCAGTGAGAGAACTGACGGGGACAATCAGCCCCAGCATTTT
v_gene: TRBV4-2; d_gene: NA; abundance: NA; len: 16; j_gene: TRBJ1-5; CDR3aa: CASSQDEGRPNQPQHF; CDR3nt: TGTGCCAGCAGCCAAGACGAGGGACGGCCTAATCAGCCCCAGCATTTT
v_gene: TRBV2; d_gene: TRBD2; abundance: NA; len: 16; j_gene: TRBJ2-3; CDR3aa: CASSGTSGRVTDTQYF; CDR3nt: TGTGCCAGCAGTGGGACTAGCGGGAGGGTCACAGATACGCAGTATTTT
v_gene: TRBV7-6; d_gene: TRBD1; abundance: few; len: 14; j_gene: TRBJ2-2; CDR3aa: CASSPQQGVGELFF; CDR3nt: TGTGCCAGCAGCCCCCAACAGGGGGTCGGGGAGCTGTTTTTT
v_gene: TRBV19; d_gene: TRBD2; abundance: NA; len: 16; j_gene: TRBJ2-1; CDR3aa: CASSIEASGSFNEQFF; CDR3nt: TGTGCCAGTAGTATAGAGGCTAGCGGGAGTTTCAATGAGCAGTTCTTC
v_gene: TRBV30; d_gene: TRBD1; abundance: NA; len: 17; j_gene: TRBJ2-6; CDR3aa: CAWSPGQGSSGANVLTF; CDR3nt: TGTGCCTGGAGTCCGGGACAGGGCAGCTCTGGGGCCAACGTCCTGACTTTC
v_gene: TRBV30; d_gene: NA; abundance: NA; len: 13; j_gene: TRBJ1-1; CDR3aa: CAWKVGMNTEAFF; CDR3nt: TGTGCCTGGAAAGTCGGGATGAACACTGAAGCTTTCTTT
v_gene: TRBV2; d_gene: NA; abundance: NA; len: 14; j_gene: TRBJ1-5; CDR3aa: CASSEISSNQPQHF; CDR3nt: TGTGCCAGCAGCGAGATAAGCAGCAATCAGCCCCAGCATTTT
v_gene: TRBV28; d_gene: NA; abundance: NA; len: 15; j_gene: TRBJ2-5; CDR3aa: CASSFQPPYEETQYF; CDR3nt: TGTGCCAGCAGTTTTCAGCCGCCGTACGAAGAGACCCAGTACTTC
v_gene: TRBV21-1; d_gene: NA; abundance: NA; len: 13; j_gene: TRBJ1-6; CDR3aa: CASRQVYNSPLHF; CDR3nt: TGTGCCAGCAGACAGGTTTATAATTCACCCCTCCACTTT
v_gene: TRBV7-6; d_gene: TRBD1; abundance: NA; len: 14; j_gene: TRBJ1-2; CDR3aa: CASSWTDRDGGYTF; CDR3nt: TGTGCCAGCAGCTGGACCGACAGGGACGGTGGCTACACCTTC
v_gene: TRBV28; d_gene: NA; abundance: NA; len: 15; j_gene: TRBJ2-2; CDR3aa: CATRWDNLNTGELFF; CDR3nt: TGTGCCACTCGGTGGGACAACCTGAACACCGGGGAGCTGTTTTTT
v_gene: TRBV7-2; d_gene: NA; abundance: once; len: 13; j_gene: TRBJ2-5; CDR3aa: CASSLRVGETQYF; CDR3nt: TGTGCCAGCAGCTTAAGGGTCGGGGAGACCCAGTACTTC
v_gene: TRBV28; d_gene: NA; abundance: few; len: 12; j_gene: TRBJ2-1; CDR3aa: CASTKPRGLQFF; CDR3nt: TGTGCCAGCACCAAACCCCGGGGGTTGCAGTTCTTC
v_gene: TRBV18; d_gene: TRBD2; abundance: NA; len: 16; j_gene: TRBJ2-5; CDR3aa: CASSPPVIAGGGTQYF; CDR3nt: TGTGCCAGCTCACCACCGGTCATAGCGGGAGGTGGGACCCAGTACTTC
v_gene: TRBV18; d_gene: NA; abundance: few; len: 13; j_gene: TRBJ1-5; CDR3aa: CASSPLSNQPQHF; CDR3nt: TGTGCCAGCTCACCACTTAGCAATCAGCCCCAGCATTTT
v_gene: TRBV28; d_gene: NA; abundance: NA; len: 15; j_gene: TRBJ1-5; CDR3aa: CASSLFGEGMKPQHF; CDR3nt: TGTGCCAGCAGTTTATTTGGGGAGGGCATGAAGCCCCAGCATTTT
v_gene: TRBV18; d_gene: NA; abundance: NA; len: 15; j_gene: TRBJ2-7; CDR3aa: CASSPPAAVAHEQYF; CDR3nt: TGTGCCAGCTCACCACCCGCAGCTGTCGCGCACGAGCAGTACTTC
v_gene: TRBV10-1; d_gene: NA; abundance: NA; len: 15; j_gene: TRBJ2-5; CDR3aa: CASSESKAGEETQYF; CDR3nt: TGCGCCAGCAGTGAGTCGAAGGCAGGGGAAGAGACCCAGTACTTC
v_gene: TRBV5-1; d_gene: NA; abundance: few; len: 15; j_gene: TRBJ2-5; CDR3aa: CASSFGGSLAETQYF; CDR3nt: TGCGCCAGCAGCTTTGGGGGGAGCTTAGCGGAGACCCAGTACTTC
v_gene: TRBV18; d_gene: NA; abundance: NA; len: 16; j_gene: TRBJ2-4; CDR3aa: CASSNIVGVAKNIQYF; CDR3nt: TGTGCCAGCTCGAATATTGTAGGAGTAGCCAAAAACATTCAGTACTTC
v_gene: TRBV7-2; d_gene: TRBD1; abundance: NA; len: 15; j_gene: TRBJ2-1; CDR3aa: CASSLSVAGGTEQFF; CDR3nt: TGTGCCAGCAGCTTATCAGTTGCAGGGGGCACTGAGCAGTTCTTC
v_gene: TRBV9; d_gene: TRBD2; abundance: NA; len: 15; j_gene: TRBJ2-7; CDR3aa: CASSVGGGSAYEQYF; CDR3nt: TGTGCCAGCAGCGTAGGTGGCGGGAGTGCCTACGAGCAGTACTTC
v_gene: TRBV7-8; d_gene: NA; abundance: NA; len: 14; j_gene: TRBJ2-5; CDR3aa: CASSLNSGIETQYF; CDR3nt: TGTGCCAGCAGCTTAAATTCAGGGATCGAGACCCAGTACTTC
v_gene: TRBV6-5; d_gene: NA; abundance: NA; len: 15; j_gene: TRBJ2-7; CDR3aa: CASSYERESNYEQYF; CDR3nt: TGTGCCAGCAGTTACGAACGGGAGTCTAACTACGAGCAGTACTTC
v_gene: TRBV5-6; d_gene: NA; abundance: once; len: 12; j_gene: TRBJ1-2; CDR3aa: CASSDSIYGYTF; CDR3nt: TGTGCCAGCAGCGACAGTATCTATGGCTACACCTTC